Below are 22 T cell receptor beta chains sequenced from a single sample in a study of cytomegalovirus exposure and HLA in healthy donors (dated by TCRdb to about 2017). Libraries were prepared through the immunoSEQ multiplex PCR assay. TCRdb stores this immuneACCESS table with in-frame sequences only. Part of the clones is absent; in the studies checked, under half of the shortfall reflects unresolved V genes, and no reason is known for the rest. Across this sample there are about 250,000 clones, with about 88% seen only once. The ten largest clones take up around 12% of the sample. The sample consisted of PBMCs. These receptors came from a man younger than 35 in good health and CMV-seropositive.

The V gene is TRBV18, the J gene TRBJ2-2; D possibly corresponds to TRBD1 (6 bases). CDR3 length equals 17 residues. Deletions cut 3 bases from V and 5 bases from J, with 19 bases between. CDR1 and CDR2 (germline): KGHSH, LQKENI. Here the CDR3 reads CASSPSLRGIVTGELFF. The CDR3 DNA reads TGTGCCAGCTCACCTTCCCTCAGGGGAATAGTAACCGGGGAGCTGTTTTTT.

Note on this clone: Other DNA sequences in this specimen translate into the identical CDR3. The rearrangement links TRBV6-5 to TRBJ1-2; D is uncertain. The V and J ends lost 5 bases and 0 bases respectively, with 10 bases between them. From germline, CDR1 is MNHEY and CDR2 SVGAGI. The CDR3 contains 14 residues. CDR3: CASSRGRTNYGYTF. CDR3 bases: TGTGCCAGCAGTCGAGGACGGACTAACTATGGCTACACCTTC.

V usage is TRBV9 and J usage is TRBJ2-7; 9 bases are a match to TRBD2. Germline V lookup: CDR1 SGDLS, CDR2 YYNGEE. The trim removed 2 bases at V and 1 base at J, leaving 1 base unmatched. The CDR3 runs 14 residues. CDR3 amino acids: CASSVSGRSYEQYF. CDR3 bases: TGTGCCAGCAGCGTTAGCGGGAGATCCTACGAGCAGTACTTC.

This chain connects TRBV5-4 to TRBJ2-2; D not resolved. Germline V gene data show CDR1 as SGHNT and CDR2 as YYREEE (reference sequence). V was shortened by 0 bases and J by 4 bases, with 10 bases between the two germline ends. This CDR3 comprises 15 residues. The CDR3 region is CASSLDLGPTGELFF. For the CDR3, the DNA is TGTGCCAGCAGCTTGGATCTAGGGCCCACCGGGGAGCTGTTTTTT.

CDR3 DNA sequence: TGCAGCGTTGCCTTACAGAGTCAAGAGACCCAGTACTTC. Translated, it gives CSVALQSQETQYF. The chain joins TRBV29-1 to TRBJ2-5; D ambiguous. The V end was cut by 4 bases, the J end by 2 bases, with 11 bases between. The germline CDR1 and CDR2 sequences are SQVTM and ANQGSEA. The CDR3 is 13 residues long.

CDR3 coding DNA: TGTGCCAGCAGCTTCCGGGACAGATACACTGAAGCTTTCTTT. Translated: CASSFRDRYTEAFF. The genes are TRBV7-9 and TRBJ1-1; 7 bases align to TRBD1. V gave up 3 bases and J gave up 3 bases; unmatched junction bases: 4. CDR3 length: 14 amino acids. Germline CDR1 reads SEHNR; CDR2 reads FQNEAQ (reference sequence).

This rearrangement joins TRBV2 to TRBJ2-3; D is unresolved. The V gene's germline CDR1 is SNHLY and CDR2 FYNNEI. This CDR3 is 16 amino acids long. V lost 2 bases, J lost 2 bases, and 14 bases lay in between. Here the CDR3 reads CASSERVSSFTDTQYF. The CDR3 DNA follows: TGTGCCAGCAGTGAAAGGGTTAGCAGTTTCACAGATACGCAGTATTTT. The full variable domain, in which reference TRBV2 and TRBJ2-3 provide the parts outside the CDR3, is EPEVTQTPSHQVTQMGQEVILRCVPISNHLYFYWYRQILGQKVEFLVSFYNNEISEKSEIFDDQFSVERPDGSNFTLKIRSTKLEDSAMYFCASSERVSSFTDTQYFGPGTRLTVL.

This chain connects TRBV5-1 to TRBJ2-2; D might be TRBD2 (5 bases). CDR1 SGHRS and CDR2 YFSETQ come from the germline V gene. The CDR3 loop spans 14 amino acids. V was cut by 0 bases and J by 5 bases, with 8 bases left in between. Here the CDR3 reads CASSLDGETGELFF. In DNA form, the CDR3 reads TGCGCCAGCAGCTTGGACGGGGAAACCGGGGAGCTGTTTTTT.

V is TRBV30 and J is TRBJ2-2; D unresolved. CDR3 length: 16 amino acids. Germline V CDR1 and CDR2: GTSNPN, SVGIG (reference sequence). Trimming took off 0 bases at V and 4 bases at J, with 15 bases between the two ends. The CDR3 loop reads CAWSVYGSWPTGELFF. The CDR3 nucleotides are TGTGCCTGGAGTGTCTATGGGTCTTGGCCCACCGGGGAGCTGTTTTTT.

The chain employs TRBV2 and TRBJ1-1; D is unclear. The CDR3 runs to 12 residues. V lost 3 bases and J lost 11, with 13 bases in between. Germline V gene data show CDR1 as SNHLY and CDR2 as FYNNEI. CDR3 bases: TGTGCCAGCAGTGAGGGTCGGCCCGAGGCTTTCTTT. It encodes CASSEGRPEAFF.

The genes are TRBV11-2 and TRBJ1-2; D gene unclear. Trimming left V 0 bases short and J 7 bases short, with 9 bases between. The CDR3 has 13 amino acids. Germline V gives CDR1 SGHAT, CDR2 FQNNGV. The CDR3 region has the DNA TGTGCCAGCAGCTTAGAGGGAGATCGTGGCTACACCTTC. Protein sequence: CASSLEGDRGYTF.

The CDR3 loop is CASSFSLPNTGELFF. CDR3 nucleotide sequence: TGTGCCAGCAGCTTTTCACTACCGAACACCGGGGAGCTGTTTTTT. The V call is TRBV7-9, the J call TRBJ2-2; D ambiguous. The CDR3 contains 15 residues. Trimming shortened V by 3 bases and J by 0 bases, and 8 bases separated the two germline ends. Germline V gene data show CDR1 as SEHNR and CDR2 as FQNEAQ (reference sequence).

V gene TRBV30 combines with J gene TRBJ1-5; 7 bases fit TRBD1. The CDR3 totals 16 residues. CDR1 is GTSNPN, CDR2 SVGIG, per germline (reference sequence). V was clipped by 2 bases and J by 4 bases; unmatched bases: 11. This CDR3 is CAWSLRDRMFNQPQHF. The CDR3 DNA reads TGTGCCTGGAGTCTCCGGGACAGAATGTTTAATCAGCCCCAGCATTTT.

The rearrangement joins TRBV2 to TRBJ2-7; weak D call: TRBD2 (5 bases). The V end lost 1 base, the J end lost 5 bases, and 9 bases lay between the germline ends. The CDR3 contains 13 residues. CDR1 and CDR2 (germline): SNHLY, FYNNEI. The CDR3 reads CASSEGRLDEQYF. CDR3 DNA sequence: TGTGCCAGCAGTGAAGGGAGGCTGGACGAGCAGTACTTC. The full variable domain, completed using reference TRBV2 and TRBJ2-7, is EPEVTQTPSHQVTQMGQEVILRCVPISNHLYFYWYRQILGQKVEFLVSFYNNEISEKSEIFDDQFSVERPDGSNFTLKIRSTKLEDSAMYFCASSEGRLDEQYFGPGTRLTVT.

The J gene is TRBJ1-4, the V gene TRBV7-9; 7 bases align to TRBD1. Germline loops: CDR1 SEHNR, CDR2 FQNEAQ (reference sequence). CDR3 size: 15 residues. V dropped 5 bases and J dropped 7; count of bases not matched to a gene: 10. CDR3 DNA sequence: TGTGCCAGCAGCGAAAGACAGGGTCTTAGTGAAAAACTGTTTTTT. It translates to CASSERQGLSEKLFF.

The rearrangement joins TRBV30 to TRBJ2-7; 8 bases align to TRBD1. V dropped 5 bases and J dropped 4; count of bases not matched to a gene: 7. CDR1 is GTSNPN, CDR2 SVGIG, per germline (reference sequence). The CDR3 contains 13 residues. CDR3 in DNA: TGTGCCTGGGGACAGGGCCGGTTGTACGAGCAGTACTTC. Its translation is CAWGQGRLYEQYF.

This chain uses TRBV23-1 with TRBJ2-1, with D perhaps TRBD2 (5 bases). TRBV23-1 is known as an ORF, though its function is uncertain. The V end was cut by 3 bases, the J end by 4 bases, with 16 bases between. The CDR3 totals 16 residues. The CDR3 sequence: CASSHRVGGSYNEQFF. CDR3 in DNA: TGCGCCAGCAGTCATCGGGTTGGCGGGTCGTACAATGAGCAGTTCTTC.

V and J are TRBV2 and TRBJ2-1; D not resolved. CDR3 length equals 16 residues. The germline V gene encodes CDR1 SNHLY and CDR2 FYNNEI. Trimming left V 1 base short and J 7 bases short, with 17 bases between. The CDR3 reads CASSEVFGLFGNEQFF. The CDR3 DNA sequence: TGTGCCAGCAGTGAAGTATTTGGTCTGTTTGGGAATGAGCAGTTCTTC.

The chain employs TRBV6-7 and TRBJ1-2, with 10 positions matching TRBD1. TRBV6-7 is an ORF, with its function uncertain. V lost 2 bases and J lost 6; bases outside the gene matches: 15. The CDR3 sequence is 18 residues long. DNA of the CDR3: TGTGCCAGCAGTTACCCTCGAGTCCTAGGGACAGGGGATAATGGCTACACCTTC. This codes for CASSYPRVLGTGDNGYTF.

This sequence joins TRBV6-5 and TRBJ2-1, with unresolved D. The CDR3 runs 13 residues. Germline values: CDR1 MNHEY, CDR2 SVGAGI. Trimming stripped 7 bases from V and 2 bases from J, with 9 bases between. In nucleotides, the CDR3 is TGTGCCAGCAATGAAGGAGCCTACAATGAGCAGTTCTTC. Its protein is CASNEGAYNEQFF.

The chain couples TRBV11-2 to TRBJ2-2, with TRBD2 matching over 11 bases. This CDR3 comprises 16 residues. V shed 5 bases and J 8 bases; nucleotides not matched to a gene: 10. Germline V gene sequence: CDR1 SGHAT, CDR2 FQNNGV. Written as DNA, the CDR3 is TGTGCCAGCAGCGCTTCCACTAGCGGGAGATCGGGGGAGCTGTTTTTT. This sequence encodes CASSASTSGRSGELFF.

This rearrangement joins TRBV4-1 to TRBJ1-5, with a weak D call TRBD1 (5 bases). Looked up from germline, CDR1 is MGHRA and CDR2 is YSYEKL. This CDR3 is 17 amino acids long. Trimming cost V 3 bases and J 6 bases, with 21 bases left between them. This chain's CDR3 is CASSQETAGLGGQPQHF. The CDR3 DNA is TGCGCCAGCAGCCAGGAGACAGCCGGACTAGGAGGTCAGCCCCAGCATTTT.